A single sample is the source of the 20 T cell receptor beta chains below, sequenced in a study of blood T cell repertoires in COVID-19. Here immunoSEQ multiplex PCR was the method, and the copy in TCRdb shows in-frame clones only, minus some. Of approximately 260,000 clones listed, roughly 91% were seen once; the top ten hold approximately 2%. Sequenced material: PBMCs or T cells enriched from blood (not recorded which). These receptors all stem from a woman aged 60-75 years who had recovered from COVID-19.

The CDR3 nucleotides read TGTGCCAGCAGCGACGGACTAGCGGGAGTGGAAGAGCAGTACTTC. Its translation is CASSDGLAGVEEQYF. The chain has TRBV7-3 and TRBJ2-7; 13 positions agree with TRBD2. CDR3 length: 15 amino acids. The germline CDR1 and CDR2 sequences are SGHTA and FQGTGA. V trimming: 5 bases; J trimming: 7 bases; junction bases outside the gene matches: 8.

This clone was counted once. V gene TRBV18 combines with J gene TRBJ1-2; the D is unclear. The length of the CDR3 is 12 residues. V lost 0 bases, J lost 14 bases, and 13 bases lay in between. The germline gives CDR1 KGHSH, CDR2 LQKENI. Here the CDR3 reads CASSPPTSARTF. CDR3 nucleotides: TGTGCCAGCTCACCACCCACTTCGGCTAGGACCTTC.

This clone was counted a few times. This chain connects TRBV5-4 to TRBJ1-1; 8 nucleotides line up with TRBD1. The CDR3 consists of 16 residues. From germline, CDR1 is SGHNT and CDR2 YYREEE (reference sequence). Trimming at V came to 3 bases and at J to 0 bases, leaving 7 bases not matched to a gene. CDR3 bases: TGTGCCAGCAGCTCCGCAGGGGGCCAGATGAACACTGAAGCTTTCTTT. It codes for CASSSAGGQMNTEAFF.

V usage is TRBV19 and J usage is TRBJ2-7, with D possibly TRBD1 on 6 matching bases. Per germline, CDR1 LNHDA and CDR2 SQIVND (reference sequence). This CDR3 has 14 residues. V lost 5 bases to trimming and J lost 7 bases, with 18 bases between them. As DNA, the CDR3 is TGTGCCAGTAGTGCAGGGGAGATTCGCGATGAGCAGTACTTC. Its translation: CASSAGEIRDEQYF. The entire variable domain, with the rest obtained from reference TRBV19 and TRBJ2-7, is as follows: DGGITQSPKYLFRKEGQNVTLSCEQNLNHDAMYWYRQDPGQGLRLIYYSQIVNDFQKGDIAEGYSVSREKKESFPLTVTSAQKNPTAFYLCASSAGEIRDEQYFGPGTRLTVT.

The V gene is TRBV28, the J gene TRBJ2-7; 8 bases line up with TRBD1. This CDR3 region has 14 residues. CDR1 is MDHEN and CDR2 is SYDVKM in the germline V gene. The junction had 7 bases not matched to a gene; V was cut back by 6 bases and J by 3 bases. The CDR3 DNA reads as TGTGCCAGCAGGAACAGGGGGGATGGCTACGAGCAGTACTTC. This gives the protein CASRNRGDGYEQYF.

The gene calls are TRBV5-1 and TRBJ2-5; possible D gene TRBD1, 6 bases. Trimming took off 7 bases at V and 1 base at J, with 14 bases between the two ends. CDR3 size: 14 residues. CDR1 and CDR2 from the germline V gene are SGHRS and YFSETQ. CDR3 region: CASSIGQSQETQYF. For the CDR3, the DNA is TGCGCCAGCTCAATCGGACAGAGCCAAGAGACCCAGTACTTC.

This CDR3 reads CASTPILLAGGPTGELFF. CDR3 coding DNA: TGTGCCAGCACCCCCATTCTCCTAGCGGGAGGGCCGACCGGGGAGCTGTTTTTT. The chain is built from TRBV28 and TRBJ2-2; 12 bases are shared with TRBD2. V lost 7 bases, J lost 5 bases, and 14 bases stayed unmatched. CDR1 is MDHEN and CDR2 is SYDVKM in the germline V gene. The CDR3 length is 18 residues.

The chain recombines TRBV18 with TRBJ1-4; 9 bases align to TRBD1. Per germline, CDR1 KGHSH and CDR2 LQKENI. This CDR3 is 15 amino acids long. The J segment lost 6 bases and the V segment lost 6 bases, leaving 8 bases of the junction unmatched. The CDR3 coding sequence is TGTGCCAGCTCGCAAACAGGGGGCTTTGATGAAAAACTGTTTTTT. It yields the protein CASSQTGGFDEKLFF.

The CDR3 DNA reads as TGCGCCAGCAGCTTGGAAAAGACAGGGGCAGGTTGGAGAGCTTTCTTT. This encodes CASSLEKTGAGWRAFF. The chain has TRBV5-1 and TRBJ1-1, with 8 bases that match TRBD1. V gave up 0 bases and J gave up 10 bases; unmatched junction bases: 14. The CDR3 has 16 amino acids. Germline V CDR1 and CDR2: SGHRS, YFSETQ.

The chain joins TRBV28 to TRBJ2-7; D gene unclear. Per the germline V gene, CDR1 is MDHEN and CDR2 is SYDVKM. This CDR3 is built from 13 residues. Deletions cut 2 bases from V and 2 bases from J, with 7 bases between. The CDR3 nucleotides read TGTGCCAGCAGTTTAGGCCCCCCCTACGAGCAGTACTTC. Protein: CASSLGPPYEQYF.

The V call is TRBV20-1, the J call TRBJ2-5; a weak D match, TRBD2 (5 bases). Germline V gene lookup returns CDR1 DFQATT and CDR2 SNEGSKA (reference sequence). This CDR3 is built from 12 residues. V lost 3 bases to trimming and J lost 7 bases, with 12 bases between them. The CDR3 loop is CSASGGPVTQYF. The CDR3 bases are TGCAGTGCTAGTGGAGGTCCCGTGACCCAGTACTTC.

This clone appeared a single time. J is TRBJ2-3 and V is TRBV29-1; 10 bases align to TRBD2. V lost 5 bases to trimming and J lost 0 bases; unmatched junction nucleotides: 2. This CDR3 has 14 residues. From germline, CDR1 is SQVTM and CDR2 ANQGSEA. The CDR3 DNA follows: TGCAGCGTTATGACTAGCGGGAGCACAGATACGCAGTATTTT. Protein sequence: CSVMTSGSTDTQYF.

The V and J genes are TRBV19 and TRBJ1-5; D unresolved. CDR1 is LNHDA, CDR2 SQIVND, per germline (reference sequence). The V end lost 5 bases, the J end lost 8 bases, and 16 bases lay between the germline ends. This CDR3 spans 14 amino acids. CDR3 residues: CASSAPRGFKPQHF. The DNA of the CDR3 is TGTGCCAGTAGTGCACCACGGGGTTTTAAGCCCCAGCATTTT.

This CDR3 reads CASSGEGGDPQYF. CDR3 DNA sequence: TGTGCCAGCAGTGGGGAAGGAGGGGACCCCCAGTACTTC. The chain joins TRBV2 to TRBJ2-5; D perhaps matches TRBD2 (6 bases). Trimming stripped 4 bases from V and 9 bases from J, with 15 bases between. The V gene's germline CDR1 is SNHLY and CDR2 FYNNEI. The CDR3 spans 13 residues.

The genes are TRBV2 and TRBJ2-1, with D perhaps matching TRBD2 (6 bases). Trimming removed 6 bases from V and 4 bases from J, with 7 bases in between. CDR3 length: 12 residues. Germline V gene lookup returns CDR1 SNHLY and CDR2 FYNNEI. CDR3 sequence (DNA): TGTGCCAGCAGGGGGAGGTACAATGAGCAGTTCTTC. Translation: CASRGRYNEQFF. The full variable domain, completed using reference TRBV2 and TRBJ2-1, is EPEVTQTPSHQVTQMGQEVILRCVPISNHLYFYWYRQILGQKVEFLVSFYNNEISEKSEIFDDQFSVERPDGSNFTLKIRSTKLEDSAMYFCASRGRYNEQFFGPGTRLTVL.

Only a few counts were recorded for this clone. The V and J genes are TRBV30 and TRBJ1-2, with TRBD1 matching over 7 bases. This CDR3 region has 13 residues. J lost 4 bases, V lost 0 bases, and 2 bases had no gene match. The germline V gene has CDR1 GTSNPN and CDR2 SVGIG (reference sequence). The CDR3 loop is CAWSVSGGYGYTF. In DNA form, the CDR3 reads TGTGCCTGGAGTGTATCAGGGGGCTATGGCTACACCTTC.

The chain carries TRBV24-1 and TRBJ2-1; D is undetermined. This CDR3 is built from 14 residues. V dropped 5 bases and J dropped 9 bases, with 16 bases sitting between them. CDR1 and CDR2 from the germline V gene are KGHDR and SFDVKD. The CDR3 region is CATSGRMVAREQFF. The CDR3 DNA sequence: TGTGCCACCAGTGGACGAATGGTAGCTCGTGAGCAGTTCTTC.

This rearrangement joins TRBV5-1 to TRBJ2-3; 8 nucleotides agree with TRBD2. The CDR3 totals 14 residues. V trimming: 2 bases; J trimming: 5 bases; junction bases outside the gene matches: 4. CDR1 SGHRS and CDR2 YFSETQ come from the germline V gene. CDR3 coding DNA: TGCGCCAGCAGCTTCAGCGGGGGCGAAGATACGCAGTATTTT. It translates to CASSFSGGEDTQYF.

The chain links TRBV6-2 or TRBV6-3 to TRBJ2-1; 7 bases fit TRBD1. There are 12 residues in the CDR3. Trimming at V came to 5 bases and at J to 6 bases, leaving 1 base not matched to a gene. Germline assignment: CDR1 MNHEY and CDR2 SVGEGT. The CDR3 sequence is CASSDRVNEQFF. The CDR3, as DNA: TGTGCCAGCAGTGACAGGGTCAATGAGCAGTTCTTC.

This clone was seen just once. V gene TRBV10-1 combines with J gene TRBJ1-6; 9 bases align to TRBD1. The germline V gene has CDR1 WNHNN and CDR2 SYGVQD (reference sequence). The CDR3 contains 16 residues. V shed 6 bases, J shed 14 bases, and the junction held 17 bases outside the gene matches. As DNA, the CDR3 is TGCGCCAGCAGCCCAGGTCCGGGACAGGGAGTTGGCGCCCTCCACTTT. Protein: CASSPGPGQGVGALHF.